This T cell receptor (beta chain) was captured in a study of cytomegalovirus exposure and HLA in healthy donors. Study in general: A preliminary data release comprised 80 million to 95 million unique TCRs obtained from HLA-typed donors.

The PCR ran on 60 Vbeta and 13 Jbeta primers. As processed by the authors: Approximately 86 million unique TCR beta chains, 8.5 million to 14 million shared, were counted in a later analysis. Sequencing was performed with immunoSEQ multiplex PCR; in TCRdb, only in-frame clones are kept and a portion is missing. That table supplies the V and J calls and clone size; D and trimming were determined from the DNA. Of about 120,000 clones in the sample, 81% were seen once. Note on this clone: Its cognate antigen is unknown.

Study-wide findings and caveats: Listed as cytomegalovirus-associated were 150 to 200 TCR beta chains.

This CDR3 region has 14 residues. Trimming pared 9 bases from V and 9 bases from J, leaving 18 bases between. Germline V gene lookup returns CDR1 MNHNS and CDR2 SASEGT. The chain combines TRBV6-1 with TRBJ1-6, with D possibly matching TRBD1 (6 bases). The specimen was PBMCs. The receptor was derived from a woman aged 40 to 50 in good health and CMV-seronegative. CDR3 nucleotides: TGTGCCAGTCTTCTTGGGGGGGCCCTTTCACCCCTCCACTTT. The encoded protein is CASLLGGALSPLHF.